This TCR beta chain came from a study of blood T cell repertoires in COVID-19. Study context: T cells, B-cell-depleted T cells, or PBMCs provided the cDNA or gDNA that served as material.

This CDR3 region has 15 residues. Germline V gene data show CDR1 as SGHTA and CDR2 as FQGNSA. V was pared by 1 base and J by 10 bases, with 5 bases of the junction left unmatched. Assay used: immunoSEQ multiplex PCR; TCRdb lists only in-frame clones, some missing. Among roughly 100,000 clones, 92% were seen once, and the ten largest hold more than 1.5%. Seattle's cohort entered during active infection and was followed longitudinally. The rearrangement joins TRBV7-2 to TRBJ1-6; TRBD1 matches at 9 bases. This TCR was sampled from a woman in her 50s with COVID-19, enrolled during active disease. Sequenced input: peripheral blood. The CDR3 sequence: CASSLEGTGRSPLHF. CDR3 DNA: TGTGCCAGCAGCTTAGAAGGGACAGGGCGGTCACCCCTCCACTTT.